What follows are 10 T cell receptor beta chains derived from one specimen sequenced in a study of metastatic and nonmetastatic thyroid tumors. Through MiXCR, TCRdb re-clonotyped the PCR reads. The repertoire has 40,000 or so clones, about a sixth of them found once; the top ten carry 9.9%. No patient received treatment before thyroid surgery. Sample: tumor tissue. These receptors were obtained from a female donor with papillary thyroid cancer or a benign thyroid nodule (not recorded which). Some clones in this sample may be carry-over from other donors' samples.

This clone was recorded at least ten times. The CDR3 protein is CASSPTGNTEAFF. The CDR3 DNA follows: TGTGCCAGCAGCCCGACAGGTAACACTGAAGCTTTCTTT. The rearrangement links TRBV7-9 to TRBJ1-1; D perhaps matches TRBD1 (6 bases). The V end lost 5 bases, the J end lost 2 bases, and 9 bases lay between the germline ends. From germline, CDR1 is SEHNR and CDR2 FQNEAQ (reference sequence). The CDR3 has 13 amino acids. The full variable domain, with the rest looked up from reference TRBV7-9 and TRBJ1-1, is DTGVSQNPRHKITKRGQNVTFRCDPISEHNRLYWYRQTLGQGPEFLTYFQNEAQLEKSRLLSDRFSAERPKGSFSTLEIQRTEQGDSAMYLCASSPTGNTEAFFGQGTRLTVV.

This clone was counted ten times or more. The chain carries TRBV20-1 and TRBJ2-5; 13 bases align to TRBD2. CDR1 DFQATT and CDR2 SNEGSKA come from the germline V gene (reference sequence). The CDR3 length is 17 residues. V was pared by 3 bases and J by 4 bases, with 11 bases of the junction left unmatched. The CDR3 sequence: CSARVRGTSGIGETQYF. The DNA for the CDR3 is TGCAGTGCTAGGGTTAGGGGGACTAGCGGGATCGGAGAGACCCAGTACTTC.

This clone occurred many times. The gene calls are TRBV3-1 and TRBJ2-3, with 8 bases matching TRBD1. The CDR3 sequence is 14 residues long. CDR1 and CDR2 (germline): LGHDT, YNNKEL (reference sequence). With 6 bases clipped from V and 0 bases from J, the junction kept 2 bases outside the gene matches. This chain's CDR3 is CASRTGASTDTQYF. The CDR3 nucleotides read TGTGCCAGCAGGACAGGGGCTAGCACAGATACGCAGTATTTT.

The chain carries TRBV20-1 and TRBJ2-1, with D possibly TRBD2 on 6 matching bases. The CDR3 is made up of 14 amino acids. Trimming removed 7 bases from V and 4 bases from J, with 17 bases in between. In germline, CDR1 is DFQATT, CDR2 SNEGSKA (reference sequence). CDR3 nucleotide sequence: TGCAGTGTACCTGGCGGGATAACATACAATGAGCAGTTCTTC. This sequence encodes CSVPGGITYNEQFF.

There are many counts of this clone. The chain couples TRBV20-1 to TRBJ2-1; TRBD1 might be the D (6 bases). Trimming pared 3 bases from V and 3 bases from J, leaving 15 bases between. Germline CDR1 is DFQATT and CDR2 is SNEGSKA (reference sequence). The CDR3 contains 15 residues. CDR3 nucleotide sequence: TGCAGTGCTAGTTTTACGGGGACACACTACAATGAGCAGTTCTTC. This codes for CSASFTGTHYNEQFF.

In its sample, this clone was seen many times. The chain recombines TRBV29-1 with TRBJ1-1; D remains ambiguous. The CDR3 runs to 11 residues. The germline V gene encodes CDR1 SQVTM and CDR2 ANQGSEA. Deletions cut 8 bases from V and 11 bases from J, with 18 bases between. CDR3 nucleotide sequence: TGCAGCATACGAAAGGATGCGGGGGCTTTCTTT. Residues: CSIRKDAGAFF.

This clone was counted many times. The chain uses TRBV29-1 and TRBJ2-7; 10 bases match TRBD2. The CDR3 spans 13 residues. The germline V gene has CDR1 SQVTM and CDR2 ANQGSEA. V lost 7 bases to trimming and J lost 6 bases; unmatched junction nucleotides: 9. The CDR3 DNA is TGCAGCGCTTGGGGTCTAGCGGGAGCCGAGCAGTACTTC. Translation: CSAWGLAGAEQYF.

This clone has a count of ten or more. DNA for the CDR3: TGTGCCAGCCTGACAGAACCCTCCTACGAGCAGTACTTC. Translated, it gives CASLTEPSYEQYF. This chain links TRBV2 with TRBJ2-7, with D perhaps matching TRBD1 (5 bases). Per the germline V gene, CDR1 is SNHLY and CDR2 is FYNNEI. V was trimmed by 8 bases and J by 0 bases, leaving 11 bases between them. CDR3 length: 13 residues.

A remark on this clone: This may be a read error: a much more frequent sequence differs by one nucleotide. The chain couples TRBV29-1 to TRBJ2-7, with D perhaps matching TRBD2 (5 bases). V lost 7 bases to trimming and J lost 3 bases, with 16 bases between them. Per germline, CDR1 SQVTM and CDR2 ANQGSEA. The CDR3 is 13 amino acids. CDR3: CSARTAPFYEQYF. Written as DNA, the CDR3 is TGCAGCGCCAGGACTGCGCCCTTCTACGAGCAGTACTTC.

V is TRBV20-1 and J is TRBJ2-7; 8 bases map to TRBD1. In germline, CDR1 is DFQATT, CDR2 SNEGSKA (reference sequence). The V segment lost 3 bases and the J segment 7 bases; nucleotides outside the gene matches: 11. The CDR3 runs 14 residues. The DNA for the CDR3 is TGCAGTGCTAGGGGGACAGGATCTTTATGGGAGCAGTACTTC. Encoded protein: CSARGTGSLWEQYF.